This section outlines one T cell receptor (beta chain) sequence together with its context. This entry is derived from a study of neoadjuvant anti-PD-1 for oral cavity cancer. Blood libraries mostly used about 0.5 ug genomic DNA, six replicates each. Profiling relied on immunoSEQ multiplex PCR, and the TCRdb table lists in-frame clones only, not all of them. The repertoire holds 17,000 or so clones, with approximately 61% as singletons. V dropped 0 bases and J dropped 4; count of bases not matched to a gene: 6. CDR1 and CDR2 from the germline V gene are SGDLS and YYNGEE. The CDR3 is 16 amino acids. The receptor was derived from a person aged 35-80 years with oral cavity squamous cell carcinoma. The material was PBMCs, obtained before nivolumab (anti-PD-1) treatment. The chain recombines TRBV9 with TRBJ2-5; 10 bases agree with TRBD2. The DNA of the CDR3 is TGTGCCAGCAGCGTAGGGATAGCGGGAGGAGTAGAGACCCAGTACTTC. It specifies CASSVGIAGGVETQYF.